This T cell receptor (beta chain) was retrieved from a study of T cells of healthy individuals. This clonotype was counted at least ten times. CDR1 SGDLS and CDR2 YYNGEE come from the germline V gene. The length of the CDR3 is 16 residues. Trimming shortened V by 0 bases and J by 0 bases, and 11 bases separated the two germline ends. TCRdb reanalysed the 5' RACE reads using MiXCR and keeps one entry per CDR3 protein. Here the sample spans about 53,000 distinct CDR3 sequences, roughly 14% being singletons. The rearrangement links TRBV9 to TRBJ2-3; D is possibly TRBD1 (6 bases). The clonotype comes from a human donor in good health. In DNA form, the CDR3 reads TGTGCCAGCAGCGTAGCGCCAGGGGCTAGCACAGATACGCAGTATTTT. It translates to CASSVAPGASTDTQYF.